The 29 T cell receptor beta chains reported below all come from one sample, sequenced in a study of T cells in Graves' hyperthyroidism and ophthalmopathy. RNA transcripts gave rise to amplified TCR beta CDR3 regions. The HTBI primer set served for first-round RT-PCR of the TCR CDR3. TCRdb passed the multiplex PCR reads through MiXCR, listing each CDR3 protein once. The sample includes nearly 250,000 distinct CDR3 sequences, over 15% of them seen just once. Sequenced material: blood. These receptor sequences come from a woman between 18 and 29 years old with Graves' ophthalmopathy.

This clonotype has more than one count but fewer than ten. A single base separates this from a much larger clone, so it may be a read error. This chain connects TRBV28 to TRBJ2-2, with D perhaps matching TRBD1 (6 bases). Germline CDR1 MDHEN, CDR2 SYDVKM. This CDR3 comprises 16 residues. In DNA form, the CDR3 reads TGTGCCAGCAGTCTTGTGATCAGGGGTGGCACCGGGAAGCTGTTTTTT. This translates into CASSLVIRGGTGKLFF.

This chain links TRBV3-1 with TRBJ1-3, with D unresolved. The germline CDR1 and CDR2 sequences are LGHDT and YNNKEL (reference sequence). Trimming stripped 0 bases from V and 0 bases from J, with 12 bases between. The CDR3 contains 17 residues. CDR3 nucleotides: TGTGCCAGCAGCCAAGATCGAAAGGACGGCTCTGGAAACACCATATATTTT. Residues: CASSQDRKDGSGNTIYF.

This clonotype was picked up many times. This chain uses TRBV18 with TRBJ1-1; TRBD1 matches at 12 bases. After removal of 4 bases from V and 5 bases from J, the junction contained 8 bases not matched to a gene. Germline loops: CDR1 KGHSH, CDR2 LQKENI. CDR3 length: 16 amino acids. The CDR3 bases are TGTGCCAGCTCACGGGACAGGGGGCTTTCGAGGACTGAAGCTTTCTTT. The encoded protein is CASSRDRGLSRTEAFF.

This clonotype was detected ten times or more. The V gene is TRBV12-3 or TRBV12-4, the J gene TRBJ2-5, with D perhaps assigned TRBD1 or TRBD2 (5 bases each). The CDR3 has 15 amino acids. Deletions cut 1 base from V and 6 bases from J, with 15 bases between. CDR3 region: CASSLEIGGPQTQYF. The DNA for the CDR3 is TGTGCCAGCAGTTTAGAAATTGGGGGACCGCAGACCCAGTACTTC.

This clonotype was detected many times. The chain recombines TRBV20-1 with TRBJ2-1; 12 nucleotides line up with TRBD2. V gave up 4 bases and J gave up 7 bases; unmatched junction bases: 8. This CDR3 is built from 15 residues. Germline V lookup: CDR1 DFQATT, CDR2 SNEGSKA (reference sequence). CDR3 sequence reads: CSATSGRAPGNEQFF. CDR3 nucleotides: TGCAGTGCTACTAGCGGGAGGGCCCCGGGGAATGAGCAGTTCTTC.

In its sample, this clonotype was seen many times. The V and J genes are TRBV19 and TRBJ2-2; TRBD2 agrees at 8 bases. CDR1 is LNHDA, CDR2 SQIVND, per germline (reference sequence). V shed 6 bases, J shed 2 bases, and the junction held 2 bases outside the gene matches. The CDR3 consists of 14 residues. The DNA of the CDR3 is TGTGCCAGTAGAGCGGGAGTAAACACCGGGGAGCTGTTTTTT. This encodes CASRAGVNTGELFF.

The chain combines TRBV29-1 with TRBJ2-1, with TRBD1 matching 8 bases. Losses at the gene ends were 5 bases for V and 4 bases for J; bases not matched to a gene: 10. Germline V gene sequence: CDR1 SQVTM, CDR2 ANQGSEA. The CDR3 spans 15 residues. The CDR3 DNA reads TGCAGCGTTCCAGGACAGGGCCTACCGTACAATGAGCAGTTCTTC. Amino acids: CSVPGQGLPYNEQFF.

This clonotype appeared many times. The chain links TRBV12-3 or TRBV12-4 to TRBJ2-3; D not certain. The CDR3 has 13 amino acids. Trimming removed 5 bases at V and 6 bases at J, with 12 bases between. The CDR3: CASSPGPRDTQYF. The DNA for the CDR3 is TGTGCCAGCAGTCCCGGACCCAGGGATACGCAGTATTTT.

This clonotype was detected ten times or more. The J gene is TRBJ1-1, the V gene TRBV18, with D unclear. V lost 3 bases to trimming and J lost 4 bases, with 12 bases between them. Per germline, CDR1 KGHSH and CDR2 LQKENI. The CDR3 totals 14 residues. The DNA for the CDR3 is TGTGCCAGCTCACCGGACGCCGGGGTCACTGAAGCTTTCTTT. It codes for CASSPDAGVTEAFF.

This clonotype was observed a handful of times. The genes are TRBV20-1 and TRBJ1-5; D unclear. V was pared by 0 bases and J by 0 bases, with 9 bases between. The CDR3 spans 15 residues. Germline lookup yields CDR1 DFQATT and CDR2 SNEGSKA (reference sequence). Here the CDR3 reads CSARDPQSSNQPQHF. CDR3 DNA sequence: TGCAGTGCTAGAGATCCCCAGTCTAGCAATCAGCCCCAGCATTTT.

The chain joins TRBV28 to TRBJ2-4; TRBD2 matches at 11 bases. The CDR3 is 19 amino acids. The germline CDR1 and CDR2 sequences are MDHEN and SYDVKM. Losses at the gene ends were 7 bases for V and 0 bases for J; bases not matched to a gene: 14. The CDR3 region has the DNA TGTGCCAGCACACCGGGACTAGCGGACTTCGGGATAGCCAAAAACATTCAGTACTTC. Translation: CASTPGLADFGIAKNIQYF.

There are many counts of this clonotype. This chain joins TRBV29-1 and TRBJ2-2; possible D gene TRBD2, 5 bases. CDR1 and CDR2 (germline): SQVTM, ANQGSEA. This CDR3 is built from 12 residues. V was cut by 5 bases and J by 3 bases, with 7 bases left in between. CDR3 nucleotides: TGCAGCGTTCCCGGGGACACCGGGGAGCTGTTTTTT. As protein: CSVPGDTGELFF.

The rearrangement joins TRBV7-2 to TRBJ1-5; 10 bases map to TRBD1. This CDR3 comprises 15 residues. With V trimmed by 4 bases and J by 6 bases, 6 bases remained unmatched. Germline-derived CDR1 and CDR2 are SGHTA and FQGNSA. The CDR3 sequence is CASSSRQGACQPQHF. The CDR3 coding sequence is TGTGCCAGCAGCTCAAGACAGGGGGCATGTCAGCCCCAGCATTTT.

The chain is built from TRBV20-1 and TRBJ2-7; D is possibly TRBD2 (7 bases). The ends were cut back, 1 base at V and 5 bases at J, with 15 bases in the middle. There are 14 residues in the CDR3. In germline, CDR1 is DFQATT, CDR2 SNEGSKA (reference sequence). For the CDR3, the DNA is TGCAGTGCTAGAGTTCGGGGGGCGTCCCACGAGCAGTACTTC. Translated, it gives CSARVRGASHEQYF.

The sample holds a few counts of this clonotype. Here the CDR3 omits its conserved ending phenylalanine or tryptophan, so a read error is the likely source. The chain has TRBV7-9 and TRBJ2-7; 7 nucleotides line up with TRBD2. The CDR3 covers 14 residues. V lost 7 bases, J lost 4 bases, and 10 bases stayed unmatched. From germline, CDR1 is SEHNR and CDR2 FQNEAQ (reference sequence). In DNA form, the CDR3 reads TGTGCCAGCAAAGAGGGAGGGACCTCATACGAGCAGTACCTC. Its translation: CASKEGGTSYEQYL.

This clonotype was counted at least ten times. The V gene is TRBV12-3 or TRBV12-4, the J gene TRBJ2-5, with a weak D call TRBD1 (6 bases). Between the trimmed V and J ends, which lost 1 base and 2 bases, there was a span of 11 bases. The CDR3 contains 15 residues. Here the CDR3 reads CASSLDRVTQETQYF. CDR3 DNA sequence: TGTGCCAGCAGTTTAGACAGGGTGACTCAAGAGACCCAGTACTTC.

This clonotype occurred many times. The V call is TRBV5-1, the J call TRBJ2-4; the D gene is possibly TRBD1 (6 bases). This CDR3 has 15 residues. The V end was cut by 0 bases, the J end by 9 bases, with 16 bases between. Germline V gene data show CDR1 as SGHRS and CDR2 as YFSETQ. This chain's CDR3 is CASSLVTTGEGIQYF. The CDR3 nucleotides read TGCGCCAGCAGCTTGGTAACGACAGGAGAGGGCATTCAGTACTTC.

In this sample, this clonotype turned up many times. The chain joins TRBV7-9 to TRBJ2-7; D remains unclear. Trimming shortened V by 4 bases and J by 0 bases, and 16 bases separated the two germline ends. Germline V CDR1 and CDR2: SEHNR, FQNEAQ (reference sequence). The CDR3 extends over 16 amino acids. The CDR3 is CASSSPDPDGSYEQYF. CDR3 bases: TGTGCCAGCAGCTCTCCCGACCCGGACGGCTCCTACGAGCAGTACTTC.

In its sample, this clonotype was seen many times. The chain links TRBV20-1 to TRBJ2-5; TRBD2 aligns across 9 bases. Germline CDR1 reads DFQATT; CDR2 reads SNEGSKA (reference sequence). The V and J ends lost 1 base and 5 bases, in that order; junction bases with no gene match: 8. This CDR3 comprises 15 residues. The CDR3 spells CSARGSSGMRETQYF. As DNA, the CDR3 is TGCAGTGCTAGAGGATCTAGCGGGATGAGGGAGACCCAGTACTTC.

This clonotype was detected ten times or more. CDR3 amino acids: CASRDTGERQPQHF. DNA of the CDR3: TGTGCCAGCAGAGATACAGGGGAGAGACAGCCCCAGCATTTT. V is TRBV6-1 and J is TRBJ1-5, with 7 bases aligning to TRBD1. J was trimmed by 7 bases and V by 6 bases; bases with no gene match: 9. Germline CDR1 is MNHNS and CDR2 is SASEGT. The CDR3 sequence is 14 residues long.

This clonotype was detected many times. The chain is built from TRBV27 and TRBJ2-3, with 7 bases fitting TRBD1. The CDR3 covers 16 residues. Germline CDR1 MNHEY, CDR2 SMNVEV (reference sequence). The trim removed 5 bases at V and 2 bases at J, leaving 10 bases unmatched. The CDR3 protein is CASSPQGPFPTDTQYF. The CDR3 nucleotides are TGTGCCAGCAGTCCACAGGGGCCCTTTCCCACAGATACGCAGTATTTT.

This clonotype has a handful of counts. The chain couples TRBV11-2 to TRBJ2-1; 11 bases fit TRBD2. Germline V CDR1 and CDR2: SGHAT, FQNNGV. The CDR3 spans 16 residues. V was pared by 5 bases and J by 2 bases, with 5 bases of the junction left unmatched. The CDR3 sequence: CASSEGTSGPYNEQFF. CDR3 bases: TGTGCCAGCAGCGAGGGGACTAGCGGCCCCTACAATGAGCAGTTCTTC.

This clonotype was recorded many times. V is TRBV9 and J is TRBJ1-1; a possible D gene is TRBD1 (5 bases). The CDR3 spans 15 residues. Germline V gene sequence: CDR1 SGDLS, CDR2 YYNGEE. V dropped 0 bases and J dropped 1 base, with 10 bases sitting between them. The DNA for the CDR3 is TGTGCCAGCAGCGTAGAACCGGGGGGGAACACTGAAGCTTTCTTT. Translated, it gives CASSVEPGGNTEAFF. The full variable domain, rest sourced from reference TRBV9 and TRBJ1-1, is DSGVTQTPKHLITATGQRVTLRCSPRSGDLSVYWYQQSLDQGLQFLIQYYNGEERAKGNILERFSAQQFPDLHSELNLSSLELGDSALYFCASSVEPGGNTEAFFGQGTRLTVV.

This clonotype was seen only once. The gene calls are TRBV19 and TRBJ1-4; D is undetermined. CDR1 LNHDA and CDR2 SQIVND come from the germline V gene (reference sequence). CDR3 length: 13 residues. V was trimmed by 3 bases and J by 5 bases, leaving 7 bases between them. CDR3 protein: CASSIRNNEKLFF. CDR3 nucleotides: TGTGCCAGTAGTATCAGAAACAATGAAAAACTGTTTTTT.

This clonotype has at least ten counts. V and J are TRBV2 and TRBJ1-1; 9 bases map to TRBD1. This CDR3 contains 15 residues. Trimming at V came to 5 bases and at J to 6 bases, leaving 10 bases not matched to a gene. The germline gives CDR1 SNHLY, CDR2 FYNNEI. The CDR3 reads CASSIGTGSNAEAFF. CDR3 bases: TGTGCCAGCAGTATAGGGACAGGGAGTAACGCTGAAGCTTTCTTT.

In this sample, this clonotype turned up many times. This chain connects TRBV30 to TRBJ1-2; weak D call: TRBD1 (5 bases). The germline V and J ends were trimmed by 7 bases and 4 bases, with 19 bases remaining between them. The CDR3 runs to 14 residues. Per the germline V gene, CDR1 is GTSNPN and CDR2 is SVGIG (reference sequence). In nucleotides, the CDR3 is TGTGCCTTTCCGGGACCGCGTCCTTCCTATGGCTACACCTTC. Encoded protein: CAFPGPRPSYGYTF. The full variable domain, in which reference TRBV30 and TRBJ1-2 provide the parts outside the CDR3, is SQTIHQWPATLVQPVGSPLSLECTVEGTSNPNLYWYRQAAGRGLQLLFYSVGIGQISSEVPQNLSASRPQDRQFILSSKKLLLSDSGFYLCAFPGPRPSYGYTFGSGTRLTVV.

Ten or more counts support this clonotype. V is TRBV11-2 and J is TRBJ2-2; TRBD2 agrees at 9 bases. This CDR3 contains 14 residues. Germline V CDR1 and CDR2: SGHAT, FQNNGV. Trimming took 8 bases from V and 4 from J; bases not matched to a gene: 5. The CDR3 nucleotides are TGTGCCAGCGGCCTAGCGGGGCGCACCGGGGAGCTGTTTTTT. This sequence encodes CASGLAGRTGELFF.

The table lists this clonotype with many counts. The V call is TRBV27, the J call TRBJ2-7; D ambiguous. V dropped 2 bases and J dropped 3 bases, with 17 bases sitting between them. The CDR3 runs 16 residues. Germline CDR1 MNHEY, CDR2 SMNVEV (reference sequence). CDR3 region: CASSLREPDVDYEQYF. In DNA, the CDR3 is TGTGCCAGCAGTTTAAGGGAACCGGACGTCGACTACGAGCAGTACTTC.

In this sample, this clonotype turned up a few times. The chain combines TRBV5-4 with TRBJ2-7; 10 nucleotides agree with TRBD1. Trimming cost V 2 bases and J 5 bases; bases outside gene matches: 7. CDR3 length: 15 residues. Germline CDR1 reads SGHNT; CDR2 reads YYREEE (reference sequence). CDR3 loop: CASSFKTGGGNEQYF. The CDR3 DNA reads TGTGCCAGCAGCTTTAAGACAGGGGGCGGGAACGAGCAGTACTTC.